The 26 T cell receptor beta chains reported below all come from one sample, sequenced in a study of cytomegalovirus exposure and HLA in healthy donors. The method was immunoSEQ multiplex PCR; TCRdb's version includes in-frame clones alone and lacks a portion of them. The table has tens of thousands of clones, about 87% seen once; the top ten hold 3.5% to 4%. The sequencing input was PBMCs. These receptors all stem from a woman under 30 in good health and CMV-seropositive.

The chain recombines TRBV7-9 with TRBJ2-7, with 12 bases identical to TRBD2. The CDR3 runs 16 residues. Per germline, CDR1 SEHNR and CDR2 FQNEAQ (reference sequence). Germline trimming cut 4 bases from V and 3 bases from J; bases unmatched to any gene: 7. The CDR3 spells CASSSWTSGTHYEQYF. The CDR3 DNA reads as TGTGCCAGCAGCTCTTGGACTAGCGGGACTCACTACGAGCAGTACTTC.

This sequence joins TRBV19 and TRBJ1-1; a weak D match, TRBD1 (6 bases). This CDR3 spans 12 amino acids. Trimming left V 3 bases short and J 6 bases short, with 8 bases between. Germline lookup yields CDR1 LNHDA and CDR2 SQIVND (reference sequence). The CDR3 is CASSIRGAEAFF. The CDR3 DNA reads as TGTGCCAGTAGTATCAGGGGCGCTGAAGCTTTCTTT.

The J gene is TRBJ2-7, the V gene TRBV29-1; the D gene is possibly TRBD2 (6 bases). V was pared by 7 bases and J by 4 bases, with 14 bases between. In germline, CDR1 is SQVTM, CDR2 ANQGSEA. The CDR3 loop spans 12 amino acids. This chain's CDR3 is CSAGEAGYEQYF. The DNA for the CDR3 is TGCAGCGCCGGGGAGGCCGGATACGAGCAGTACTTC.

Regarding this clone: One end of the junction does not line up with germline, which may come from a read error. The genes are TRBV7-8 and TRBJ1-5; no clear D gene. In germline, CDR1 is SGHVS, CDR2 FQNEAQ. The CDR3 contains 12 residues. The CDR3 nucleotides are TGTGCCAGCAGCTTAGCGGGCCCCCCGGGGTATTTT. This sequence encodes CASSLAGPPGYF. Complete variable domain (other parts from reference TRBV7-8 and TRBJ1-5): GAGVSQSPRYKVAKRGQDVALRCDPISGHVSLFWYQQALGQGPEFLTYFQNEAQLDKSGLPSDRFFAERPEGSVSTLKIQRTQQEDSAVYLCASSLAGPPGYFGDGTRLSIL.

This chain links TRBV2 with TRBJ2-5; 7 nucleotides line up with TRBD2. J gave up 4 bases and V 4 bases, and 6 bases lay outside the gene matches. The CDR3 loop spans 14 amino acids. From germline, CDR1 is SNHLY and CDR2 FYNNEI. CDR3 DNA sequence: TGTGCCAGCAGTGGGACTAGTACTGTAGAGACCCAGTACTTC. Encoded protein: CASSGTSTVETQYF.

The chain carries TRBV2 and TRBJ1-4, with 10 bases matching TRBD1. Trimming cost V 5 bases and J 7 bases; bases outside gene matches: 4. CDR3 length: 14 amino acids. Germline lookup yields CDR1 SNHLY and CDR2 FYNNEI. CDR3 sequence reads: CASSQDRGGEKLFF. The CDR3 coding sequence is TGTGCCAGCAGTCAGGACAGGGGGGGTGAAAAACTGTTTTTT. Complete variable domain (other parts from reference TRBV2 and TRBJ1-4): EPEVTQTPSHQVTQMGQEVILRCVPISNHLYFYWYRQILGQKVEFLVSFYNNEISEKSEIFDDQFSVERPDGSNFTLKIRSTKLEDSAMYFCASSQDRGGEKLFFGSGTQLSVL.

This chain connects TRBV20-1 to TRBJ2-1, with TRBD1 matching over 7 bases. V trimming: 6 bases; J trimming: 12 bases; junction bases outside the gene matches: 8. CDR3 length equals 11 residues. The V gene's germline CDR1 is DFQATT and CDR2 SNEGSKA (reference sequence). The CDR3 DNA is TGCAGTGCGAGGGGGACAGAAGGGCAGTTCTTC. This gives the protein CSARGTEGQFF.

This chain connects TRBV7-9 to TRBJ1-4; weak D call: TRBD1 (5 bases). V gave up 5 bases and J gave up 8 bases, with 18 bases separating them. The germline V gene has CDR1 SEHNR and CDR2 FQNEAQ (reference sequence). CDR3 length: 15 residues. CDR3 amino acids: CASSPVEERGEKLFF. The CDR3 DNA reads TGTGCCAGCAGCCCAGTGGAGGAGCGGGGGGAAAAACTGTTTTTT.

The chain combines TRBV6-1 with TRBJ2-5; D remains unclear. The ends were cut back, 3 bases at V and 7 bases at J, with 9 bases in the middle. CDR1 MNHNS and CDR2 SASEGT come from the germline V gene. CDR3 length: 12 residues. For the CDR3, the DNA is TGTGCCAGCAGTGAGATCCCGGGGACCCAGTACTTC. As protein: CASSEIPGTQYF.

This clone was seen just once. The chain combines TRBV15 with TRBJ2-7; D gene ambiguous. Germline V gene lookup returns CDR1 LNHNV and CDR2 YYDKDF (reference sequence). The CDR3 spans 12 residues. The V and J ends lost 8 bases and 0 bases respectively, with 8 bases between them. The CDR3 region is CATAPSSYEQYF. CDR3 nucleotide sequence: TGTGCCACCGCACCGAGCTCCTACGAGCAGTACTTC.

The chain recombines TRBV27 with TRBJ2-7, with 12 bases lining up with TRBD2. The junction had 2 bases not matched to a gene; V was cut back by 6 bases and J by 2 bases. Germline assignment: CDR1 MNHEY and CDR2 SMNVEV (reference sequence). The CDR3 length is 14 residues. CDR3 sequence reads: CASRLAGGPYEQYF. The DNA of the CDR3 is TGTGCCAGCAGACTAGCGGGAGGACCCTACGAGCAGTACTTC.

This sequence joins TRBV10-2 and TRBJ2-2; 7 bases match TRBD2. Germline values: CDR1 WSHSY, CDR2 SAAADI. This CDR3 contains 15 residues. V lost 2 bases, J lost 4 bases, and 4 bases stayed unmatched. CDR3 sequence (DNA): TGCGCCAGCAGTGAGACTAGCGAGGGCACCGGGGAGCTGTTTTTT. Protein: CASSETSEGTGELFF.

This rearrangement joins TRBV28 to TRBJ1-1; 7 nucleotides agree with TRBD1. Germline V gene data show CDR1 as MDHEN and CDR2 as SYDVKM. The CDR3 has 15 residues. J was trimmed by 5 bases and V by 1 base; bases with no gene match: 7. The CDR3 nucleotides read TGTGCCAGCAGTTTATACCACGACAGGGTAACTGAAGCTTTCTTT. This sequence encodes CASSLYHDRVTEAFF.

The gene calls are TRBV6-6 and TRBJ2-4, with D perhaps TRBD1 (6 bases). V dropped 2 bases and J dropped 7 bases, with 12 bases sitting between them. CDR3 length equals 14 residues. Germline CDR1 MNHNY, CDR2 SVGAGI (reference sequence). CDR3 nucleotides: TGTGCCAGCAGTTACGTGGGGGCCGGGAACATTCAGTACTTC. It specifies CASSYVGAGNIQYF.

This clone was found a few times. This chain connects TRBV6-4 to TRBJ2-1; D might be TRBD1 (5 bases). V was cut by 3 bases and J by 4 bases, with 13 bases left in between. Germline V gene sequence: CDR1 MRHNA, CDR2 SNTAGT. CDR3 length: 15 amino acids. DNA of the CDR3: TGTGCCAGCAGTGATCGAGGCAGGGATTACAATGAGCAGTTCTTC. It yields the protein CASSDRGRDYNEQFF.

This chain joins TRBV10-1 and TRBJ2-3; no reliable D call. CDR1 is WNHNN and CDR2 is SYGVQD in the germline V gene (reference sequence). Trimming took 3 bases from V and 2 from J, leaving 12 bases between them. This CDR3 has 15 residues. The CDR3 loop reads CASSDGRLYTDTQYF. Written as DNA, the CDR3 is TGCGCCAGCAGTGACGGTCGACTTTACACAGATACGCAGTATTTT.

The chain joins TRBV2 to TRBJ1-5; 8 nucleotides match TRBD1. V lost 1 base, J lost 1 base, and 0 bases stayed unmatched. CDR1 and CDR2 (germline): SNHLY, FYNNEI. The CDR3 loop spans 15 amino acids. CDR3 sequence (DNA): TGTGCCAGCAGTGAAGACAGGGGGAGCAATCAGCCCCAGCATTTT. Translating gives CASSEDRGSNQPQHF.

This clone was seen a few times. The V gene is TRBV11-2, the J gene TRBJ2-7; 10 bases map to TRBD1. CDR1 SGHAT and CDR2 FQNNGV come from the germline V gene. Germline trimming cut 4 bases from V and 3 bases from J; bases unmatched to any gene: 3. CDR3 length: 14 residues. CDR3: CASSWGDRGYEQYF. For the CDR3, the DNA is TGTGCCAGCAGCTGGGGGGACAGGGGCTACGAGCAGTACTTC.

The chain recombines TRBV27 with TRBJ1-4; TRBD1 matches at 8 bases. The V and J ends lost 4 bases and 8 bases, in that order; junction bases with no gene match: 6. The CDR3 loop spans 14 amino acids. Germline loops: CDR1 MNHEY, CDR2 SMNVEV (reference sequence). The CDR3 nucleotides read TGTGCCAGCAGTTGGACAGGGCTTGGGGAAAAACTGTTTTTT. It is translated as CASSWTGLGEKLFF.

Written as DNA, the CDR3 is TGTGCCAGCAGCCCCGGACCCGGGGTGACCCAGTACTTC. Protein product: CASSPGPGVTQYF. The chain is built from TRBV7-8 and TRBJ2-5; maybe TRBD2 (5 bases). Trimming took 5 bases from V and 7 from J, leaving 14 bases between them. CDR1 and CDR2 from the germline V gene are SGHVS and FQNEAQ. The CDR3 is 13 residues long.

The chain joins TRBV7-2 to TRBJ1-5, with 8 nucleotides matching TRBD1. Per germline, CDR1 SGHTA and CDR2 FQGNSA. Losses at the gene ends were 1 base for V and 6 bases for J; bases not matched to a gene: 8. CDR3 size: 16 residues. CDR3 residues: CASSLGGQGWSQPQHF. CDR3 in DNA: TGTGCCAGCAGCTTAGGAGGACAGGGATGGAGTCAGCCCCAGCATTTT.

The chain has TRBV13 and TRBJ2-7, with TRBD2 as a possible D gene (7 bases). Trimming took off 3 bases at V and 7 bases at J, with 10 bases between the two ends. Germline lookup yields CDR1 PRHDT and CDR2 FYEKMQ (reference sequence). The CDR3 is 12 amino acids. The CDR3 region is CASSFKGGEQYF. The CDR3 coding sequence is TGTGCCAGCAGCTTCAAGGGGGGGGAGCAGTACTTC. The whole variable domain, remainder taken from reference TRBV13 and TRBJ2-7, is AAGVIQSPRHLIKEKRETATLKCYPIPRHDTVYWYQQGPGQDPQFLISFYEKMQSDKGSIPDRFSAQQFSDYHSELNMSSLELGDSALYFCASSFKGGEQYFGPGTRLTVT.

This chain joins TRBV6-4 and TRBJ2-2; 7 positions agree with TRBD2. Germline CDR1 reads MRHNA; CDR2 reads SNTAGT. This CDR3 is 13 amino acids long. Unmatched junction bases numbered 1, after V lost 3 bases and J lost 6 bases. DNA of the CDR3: TGTGCCAGCAGTGAAAGCGGGGCCGGGGAGCTGTTTTTT. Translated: CASSESGAGELFF.

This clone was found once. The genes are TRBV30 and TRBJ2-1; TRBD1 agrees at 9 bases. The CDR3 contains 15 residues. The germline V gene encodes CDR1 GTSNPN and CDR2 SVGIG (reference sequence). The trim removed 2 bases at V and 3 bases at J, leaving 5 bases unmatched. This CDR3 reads CAWSPPGQGYNEQFF. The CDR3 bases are TGTGCCTGGAGTCCACCGGGACAGGGCTACAATGAGCAGTTCTTC.

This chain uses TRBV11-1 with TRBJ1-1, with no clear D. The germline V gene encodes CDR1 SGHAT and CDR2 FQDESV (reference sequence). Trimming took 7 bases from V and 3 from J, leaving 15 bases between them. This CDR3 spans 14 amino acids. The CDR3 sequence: CASTISPADTEAFF. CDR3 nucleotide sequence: TGTGCCAGCACCATCAGCCCGGCGGACACTGAAGCTTTCTTT. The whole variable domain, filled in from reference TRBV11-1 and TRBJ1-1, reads EAEVAQSPRYKITEKSQAVAFWCDPISGHATLYWYRQILGQGPELLVQFQDESVVDDSQLPKDRFSAERLKGVDSTLKIQPAELGDSAMYLCASTISPADTEAFFGQGTRLTVV.

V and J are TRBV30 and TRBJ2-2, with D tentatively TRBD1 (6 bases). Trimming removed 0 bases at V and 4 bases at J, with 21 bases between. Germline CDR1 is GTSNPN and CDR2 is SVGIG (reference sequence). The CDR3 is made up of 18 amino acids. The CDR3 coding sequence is TGTGCCTGGAGTGTACGGTTGCAGGGGATCCCGGGCACCGGGGAGCTGTTTTTT. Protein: CAWSVRLQGIPGTGELFF.